This T cell receptor beta chain was recorded in a study of T-cell reconstitution after alpha-beta-depleted transplantation in children. Study conclusions and caveats: Most T-cell counts and diversity one year after the transplant came from T cells that were newly produced. Roughly two months post-transplant, alpha-beta T cells reportedly originated from several hundred graft clones that had expanded. Surviving recipient T cells and thymic progenitors produced the high day-60 TCRbeta diversity seen in some patients.

For TCRbeta, the library was prepared with unique molecular identifiers. From the PCR reads, TCRdb called clonotypes with MiXCR, one entry per CDR3 protein. The data show almost 250,000 distinct CDR3 sequences, 20% to 30% seen once. Note on this clonotype: Its target is unknown.

Looked up from germline, CDR1 is DFQATT and CDR2 is SNEGSKA (reference sequence). The CDR3 sequence is 14 residues long. V was trimmed by 0 bases and J by 4 bases, leaving 13 bases between them. The clonotype comes from a girl between 2 and 10 years old with Fanconi anemia, due to receive a stem cell transplant. The chain is built from TRBV20-1 and TRBJ2-7, with a tentative D call TRBD1 (7 bases). The source was PBMCs, collected before TCRalphabeta/CD19-depleted stem cell transplant. The CDR3 spells CSARDGGGGYEQYF. The CDR3 nucleotides read TGCAGTGCTAGAGATGGAGGGGGCGGTTACGAGCAGTACTTC.